The 25 T cell receptor beta chains reported below all come from one sample, sequenced in a study of beta chain features in type 1 diabetes. Notes on the study in general: Shorter TCRB CDR3s, moderately but significantly so, marked every one of the four CD4+ subsets in Type 1 diabetes patients.

Expressed TCRB transcripts were sequenced because the isolated RNA had all been reverse transcribed beforehand. Here immunoSEQ multiplex PCR was the method, and the copy in TCRdb shows in-frame clones only, minus some. There are around 310,000 clones in the sample; about 14% occur only once, and roughly 0.015% lies in the top ten. The antigens of these receptors remain unknown. The source material was naive CD4+ T cells from blood. Receptor source: a woman under 30 with type 1 diabetes.

This clone was observed a single time. The J gene is TRBJ2-3, the V gene TRBV19; maybe TRBD2 (6 bases). With 6 bases removed from V and 1 base from J, the gap between germline ends came to 14 bases. Germline V gene sequence: CDR1 LNHDA, CDR2 SQIVND (reference sequence). The CDR3 has 15 amino acids. The DNA for the CDR3 is TGTGCCAGTAGCCCTGGGGACTCACGCACAGATACGCAGTATTTT. This gives the protein CASSPGDSRTDTQYF.

The chain employs TRBV30 and TRBJ1-1, with a tentative D call TRBD1 (5 bases). From germline, CDR1 is GTSNPN and CDR2 SVGIG (reference sequence). CDR3 length: 13 amino acids. V lost 2 bases and J 0 bases, leaving 7 bases between the germline ends. The CDR3 nucleotides are TGTGCCTGGAGTATGGGGCTGAACACTGAAGCTTTCTTT. This gives the protein CAWSMGLNTEAFF.

The chain recombines TRBV6-5 with TRBJ2-7; 11 nucleotides align to TRBD2. CDR1 MNHEY and CDR2 SVGAGI come from the germline V gene. The CDR3 length is 15 residues. V lost 0 bases to trimming and J lost 2 bases; unmatched junction nucleotides: 0. DNA for the CDR3: TGTGCCAGCAGTTACTCACTAGCGGGGGCCTACGAGCAGTACTTC. It codes for CASSYSLAGAYEQYF.

This sequence joins TRBV29-1 and TRBJ2-1, with D possibly matching TRBD2 (5 bases). The CDR3 is 11 residues long. Trimming cost V 6 bases and J 8 bases, with 11 bases left between them. The germline V gene encodes CDR1 SQVTM and CDR2 ANQGSEA. CDR3 sequence: CSVTGADEQFF. In nucleotides, the CDR3 is TGCAGCGTCACCGGAGCGGATGAGCAGTTCTTC.

This clone was detected a few times. This chain uses TRBV20-1 with TRBJ2-3; D remains unclear. This CDR3 comprises 9 residues. The germline V gene has CDR1 DFQATT and CDR2 SNEGSKA (reference sequence). The CDR3 region has the DNA TGCAAACCGAGAGATACGCAGTATTTT. It specifies CKPRDTQYF.

The chain carries TRBV18 and TRBJ2-3, with D maybe TRBD1 (5 bases). V lost 4 bases, J lost 4 bases, and 12 bases lay in between. This CDR3 contains 14 residues. Germline V lookup: CDR1 KGHSH, CDR2 LQKENI. In nucleotides, the CDR3 is TGTGCCAGCTCACTCTCAACAGGCGCAGATACGCAGTATTTT. Its translation is CASSLSTGADTQYF.

The table lists this clone with a few counts. The chain combines TRBV27 with TRBJ2-7; TRBD1 is a possible D gene (6 bases). Germline CDR1 MNHEY, CDR2 SMNVEV (reference sequence). The CDR3 length is 13 residues. V was shortened by 0 bases and J by 6 bases, with 9 bases between the two germline ends. CDR3: CASSLSDRTEQYV. In nucleotides, the CDR3 is TGTGCCAGCAGTTTATCGGACAGAACCGAGCAGTACGTC.

This clone was counted only a few times. The CDR3 sequence: CASGTGPSYEQYF. In DNA, the CDR3 is TGTGCCAGCGGGACAGGGCCTTCCTACGAGCAGTACTTC. This sequence joins TRBV19 and TRBJ2-7; 9 bases align to TRBD1. Germline-derived CDR1 and CDR2 are LNHDA and SQIVND (reference sequence). The length of the CDR3 is 13 residues. The junction had 4 bases not matched to a gene; V was cut back by 9 bases and J by 1 base.

The chain links TRBV7-3 to TRBJ2-7, with 12 nucleotides matching TRBD2. This CDR3 region has 14 residues. With 3 bases clipped from V and 13 bases from J, the junction kept 10 bases outside the gene matches. Germline CDR1 is SGHTA and CDR2 is FQGTGA. This chain's CDR3 is CASSFTTSGRQVYF. CDR3 nucleotide sequence: TGTGCCAGCAGCTTTACGACTAGCGGGAGACAGGTATACTTC.

The V and J genes are TRBV18 and TRBJ2-1, with 7 bases fitting TRBD1. The CDR3 totals 14 residues. J was trimmed by 0 bases and V by 6 bases; bases with no gene match: 2. Germline V gives CDR1 KGHSH, CDR2 LQKENI. Written as DNA, the CDR3 is TGTGCCAGCTCGGACAGGAACTCCTACAATGAGCAGTTCTTC. Its protein is CASSDRNSYNEQFF.

The chain carries TRBV28 and TRBJ2-7; TRBD2 matches at 7 bases. The germline gives CDR1 MDHEN, CDR2 SYDVKM. With 3 bases clipped from V and 0 bases from J, the junction kept 11 bases outside the gene matches. The CDR3 has 17 residues. In nucleotides, the CDR3 is TGTGCCAGCAGTTTGAATTTGACTAGCCGAAGCTCCTACGAGCAGTACTTC. Amino acid sequence: CASSLNLTSRSSYEQYF.

J is TRBJ2-5 and V is TRBV18, with D possibly being TRBD1 (5 bases). The ends were cut back, 6 bases at V and 2 bases at J, with 19 bases in the middle. Germline CDR1 and CDR2: KGHSH and LQKENI. CDR3 length: 16 residues. The CDR3 nucleotides are TGTGCCAGCTCCCCCACACCCCTCGGACATCAAGAGACCCAGTACTTC. It yields the protein CASSPTPLGHQETQYF. Using reference TRBV18 and TRBJ2-5 for the parts outside the CDR3, the full variable domain is NAGVMQNPRHLVRRRGQEARLRCSPMKGHSHVYWYRQLPEEGLKFMVYLQKENIIDESGMPKERFSAEFPKEGPSILRIQQVVRGDSAAYFCASSPTPLGHQETQYFGPGTRLLVL.

V gene TRBV2 combines with J gene TRBJ1-2; TRBD1 matches 7 bases. With 5 bases clipped from V and 6 bases from J, the junction kept 9 bases outside the gene matches. The CDR3 is 14 residues long. Germline values: CDR1 SNHLY, CDR2 FYNNEI. CDR3 protein: CASSKTTGWDGYTF. CDR3 coding DNA: TGTGCCAGCAGTAAAACGACAGGGTGGGATGGCTACACCTTC.

J is TRBJ2-7 and V is TRBV19; the D gene is possibly TRBD1 (6 bases). Germline V gives CDR1 LNHDA, CDR2 SQIVND (reference sequence). V was shortened by 4 bases and J by 9 bases, with 10 bases between the two germline ends. The CDR3 runs 11 residues. This CDR3 reads CASSKGERQYF. CDR3 bases: TGTGCCAGTAGTAAGGGGGAGCGGCAGTACTTC.

V and J are TRBV27 and TRBJ2-1; maybe TRBD2 (6 bases). The V gene's germline CDR1 is MNHEY and CDR2 SMNVEV (reference sequence). Trimming took off 4 bases at V and 0 bases at J, with 10 bases between the two ends. The CDR3 runs 15 residues. This chain's CDR3 is CASSSTSSSYNEQFF. The CDR3 bases are TGTGCCAGCAGTTCCACTAGCAGCTCCTACAATGAGCAGTTCTTC.

This clone showed up just a few times. The chain carries TRBV29-1 and TRBJ2-5; 7 bases map to TRBD1. V lost 4 bases, J lost 7 bases, and 18 bases stayed unmatched. The CDR3 has 16 amino acids. Germline V gene lookup returns CDR1 SQVTM and CDR2 ANQGSEA. CDR3 residues: CSVVPRTGPRRGTQYF. Written as DNA, the CDR3 is TGCAGCGTTGTTCCTAGGACAGGCCCAAGGCGAGGGACCCAGTACTTC.

The chain carries TRBV6-6 and TRBJ2-5; 10 bases map to TRBD2. J lost 4 bases, V lost 4 bases, and 3 bases had no gene match. This CDR3 comprises 14 residues. Germline V gene lookup returns CDR1 MNHNY and CDR2 SVGAGI (reference sequence). This CDR3 reads CASSSLAGLETQYF. As DNA, the CDR3 is TGTGCCAGCAGTTCACTAGCGGGATTAGAGACCCAGTACTTC.

This clone was counted between two and nine times. This chain uses TRBV2 with TRBJ2-3; a weak D match, TRBD1 (5 bases). V lost 7 bases and J lost 0, with 11 bases in between. The CDR3 sequence is 14 residues long. CDR1 and CDR2 (germline): SNHLY, FYNNEI. CDR3 in DNA: TGTGCCAGCACTCCGACAGTTAGCACAGATACGCAGTATTTT. Amino acid sequence: CASTPTVSTDTQYF.

This clone came up a few times. V and J are TRBV28 and TRBJ2-5, with D possibly TRBD2 on 5 matching bases. Trimming shortened V by 4 bases and J by 4 bases, and 10 bases separated the two germline ends. Germline loops: CDR1 MDHEN, CDR2 SYDVKM. This CDR3 is 13 amino acids long. CDR3 bases: TGTGCCAGCAGTTCCGGGGATGGAGAGACCCAGTACTTC. Translating it yields CASSSGDGETQYF.

The V gene is TRBV27, the J gene TRBJ2-5; D perhaps matches TRBD1 (7 bases). Trimming removed 3 bases at V and 5 bases at J, with 13 bases between. Germline V gene sequence: CDR1 MNHEY, CDR2 SMNVEV (reference sequence). The CDR3 is made up of 14 amino acids. The CDR3 reads CASSFGRGRETQYF. The CDR3 DNA sequence: TGTGCCAGCAGTTTCGGCAGGGGGAGGGAGACCCAGTACTTC.

V is TRBV27 and J is TRBJ1-2; 7 bases fit TRBD1. Germline-derived CDR1 and CDR2 are MNHEY and SMNVEV (reference sequence). The CDR3 is made up of 14 amino acids. V shed 3 bases and J 4 bases; nucleotides not matched to a gene: 5. The CDR3 nucleotides are TGTGCCAGCAGTTTGGAGGGGGCGGGCTATGGCTACACCTTC. Its protein is CASSLEGAGYGYTF.

This clone has more than one count but fewer than ten. This chain uses TRBV7-2 with TRBJ1-5, with D possibly being TRBD1 (5 bases). The CDR3 totals 18 residues. CDR1 SGHTA and CDR2 FQGNSA come from the germline V gene. The V end lost 5 bases, the J end lost 3 bases, and 23 bases lay between the germline ends. The CDR3 bases are TGTGCCAGCAGCGGACGCCACTCGCAGGGTGCGTCCAATCAGCCCCAGCATTTT. This sequence encodes CASSGRHSQGASNQPQHF.

This chain uses TRBV30 with TRBJ1-2, with D unclear. Trimming took 0 bases from V and 4 from J, leaving 9 bases between them. CDR1 and CDR2 (germline): GTSNPN, SVGIG (reference sequence). There are 13 residues in the CDR3. The CDR3 is CAWSVSQSYGYTF. Written as DNA, the CDR3 is TGTGCCTGGAGTGTATCACAGTCCTATGGCTACACCTTC. Full variable domain (missing parts from reference TRBV30 and TRBJ1-2): SQTIHQWPATLVQPVGSPLSLECTVEGTSNPNLYWYRQAAGRGLQLLFYSVGIGQISSEVPQNLSASRPQDRQFILSSKKLLLSDSGFYLCAWSVSQSYGYTFGSGTRLTVV.

The chain joins TRBV4-3 to TRBJ1-2, with 7 positions matching TRBD1. The junction had 10 bases not matched to a gene; V was cut back by 1 base and J by 8 bases. Germline V gene sequence: CDR1 LGHNA, CDR2 YSLEER. The CDR3 runs to 15 residues. CDR3 region: CASSQAPGTVGGYTF. The DNA of the CDR3 is TGCGCCAGCAGCCAAGCCCCCGGGACAGTGGGAGGCTACACCTTC.

The chain is built from TRBV30 and TRBJ2-2; 10 nucleotides match TRBD2. After removal of 3 bases from V and 3 bases from J, the junction contained 10 bases not matched to a gene. This CDR3 contains 17 residues. Germline V gives CDR1 GTSNPN, CDR2 SVGIG (reference sequence). For the CDR3, the DNA is TGTGCCTGGAGACCGGGACTAGCGCCTTTAGACACCGGGGAGCTGTTTTTT. This sequence encodes CAWRPGLAPLDTGELFF. The variable domain in full, completed from reference TRBV30 and TRBJ2-2, reads SQTIHQWPATLVQPVGSPLSLECTVEGTSNPNLYWYRQAAGRGLQLLFYSVGIGQISSEVPQNLSASRPQDRQFILSSKKLLLSDSGFYLCAWRPGLAPLDTGELFFGEGSRLTVL.